The clone carrying this T cell receptor beta chain was found a few times. The antigen remains undetermined. A single record per CDR3 protein comes from TCRdb applying MiXCR to the RACE reads. The sample lists about 82,000 distinct CDR3 sequences, 10% to 15% occurring once. The data stem from a study of human T cells and chemical hapten exposure. Across the study: On approximately 2 cm by approximately 2 cm of upper inner arm skin, sensitization was performed with 2% DPC. Women made up most patients, who had alopecia areata, totalis or universalis. Study outcomes and limitations: Sensitizing with DPC caused no change in TCRs above 1 in 1000 frequency.

The CDR3 has 14 residues. Germline trimming cut 4 bases from V and 7 bases from J; bases unmatched to any gene: 3. Germline CDR1 reads KGHSH; CDR2 reads LQKENI. As to time point: patch test 3, about 24 weeks after DPC sensitization. As to treatment: therapeutic diphenylcyclopropenone sensitization with weekly scalp DPC. The chain combines TRBV18 with TRBJ1-5, with 11 bases aligning to TRBD1. The sample here was whole blood, taken in connection with sensitization to the hapten diphenylcyclopropenone (DPC). The TCR sequence derives from a woman aged 50 to 65 with alopecia areata. Some clones in this sample may be carry-over from other donors' samples. The CDR3 coding sequence is TGTGCCAGCTCACGCGGACAGGGGGCGCAGCCCCAGCATTTT. It codes for CASSRGQGAQPQHF.